The 10 T cell receptor beta chains below all came from one sample that was sequenced in a study of Graves' ophthalmopathy and Graves' hyperthyroidism. RNA transcripts provided the template for amplifying TCR beta CDR3 regions. First-round RT-PCR with HTBI primers preceded a second-round multiplex PCR. In TCRdb, the multiplex PCR reads were re-called with MiXCR into one record per CDR3 protein. The data contain over 450,000 distinct CDR3 sequences, about 15% of them singletons. Material: blood. The receptors come from a woman in her twenties or thirties with Graves' ophthalmopathy.

This clonotype was recorded many times. The chain carries TRBV12-3 or TRBV12-4 and TRBJ1-1; D ambiguous. The CDR3 has 13 residues. V was clipped by 6 bases and J by 1 base, with 9 bases between them. The CDR3 is CASRSAGNTEAFF. The CDR3 DNA sequence: TGTGCCAGCAGGTCTGCAGGGAACACTGAAGCTTTCTTT.

This clonotype was counted ten times or more. The rearrangement joins TRBV12-3 or TRBV12-4 to TRBJ2-7, with a tentative D call TRBD2 (5 bases). The V and J ends lost 1 base and 7 bases respectively, with 17 bases between them. The CDR3 length is 15 residues. The DNA of the CDR3 is TGTGCCAGCAGTTTAGGGACTCCCCGCTTGGCGGAGCAGTACTTC. Amino acid sequence: CASSLGTPRLAEQYF.

As regards this clonotype: Possible read error: a much larger clone is one base away. The CDR3 DNA follows: TGTGCCACCAGGGGTTTCGCGAACACTGAAGCTTGCTTT. As protein: CATRGFANTEACF. This chain joins TRBV24-1 and TRBJ1-1; D ambiguous. Germline CDR1 and CDR2: KGHDR and SFDVKD. The CDR3 extends over 13 amino acids.

This clonotype occurred a few times. The gene calls are TRBV20-1 and TRBJ2-7, with 11 positions matching TRBD2. The CDR3 spans 15 residues. J lost 4 bases, V lost 1 base, and 6 bases had no gene match. Germline CDR1 DFQATT, CDR2 SNEGSKA (reference sequence). Here the CDR3 reads CSARAGGTSGYEQYF. The CDR3 DNA is TGCAGTGCTAGAGCTGGAGGGACTAGCGGTTACGAGCAGTACTTC.

This clonotype appeared a few times. This may be a read error: a much more frequent sequence differs by one nucleotide. CDR3 in amino acids: CVSSLDFGETQYF. CDR3 sequence (DNA): TGTGTCAGTAGTTTAGACTTCGGGGAGACCCAGTACTTC. The chain has TRBV19 and TRBJ2-5; D remains ambiguous. The CDR3 length is 13 residues. From germline, CDR1 is LNHDA and CDR2 SQIVND (reference sequence).

There are many counts of this clonotype. This sequence joins TRBV12-3 or TRBV12-4 and TRBJ2-2; TRBD1 agrees at 9 bases. The CDR3 runs to 18 residues. V was clipped by 5 bases and J by 6 bases; unmatched bases: 16. The CDR3 here is CASSPHREQGAIPGELFF. The CDR3, as DNA: TGTGCCAGCAGTCCTCACCGAGAACAGGGGGCGATTCCCGGGGAGCTGTTTTTT.

There are many counts of this clonotype. This chain links TRBV4-2 with TRBJ1-6; D remains unclear. Germline V gene lookup returns CDR1 LGHNA and CDR2 YNFKEQ. V lost 1 base, J lost 5 bases, and 9 bases lay in between. This CDR3 contains 15 residues. CDR3 amino acids: CASSQVAGNNSPLHF. In DNA, the CDR3 is TGTGCCAGCAGCCAAGTCGCGGGGAATAATTCACCCCTCCACTTT.

The gene calls are TRBV28 and TRBJ2-7; the D gene is possibly TRBD1 (5 bases). Looked up from germline, CDR1 is MDHEN and CDR2 is SYDVKM. V shed 6 bases and J shed 2 bases, with 14 bases lying between them. CDR3 length: 14 amino acids. The CDR3 DNA reads TGTGCCAGCAGACCTGACAGTTTCCCCTACGAGCAGTACTTC. It translates to CASRPDSFPYEQYF. Drawing the rest from reference TRBV28 and TRBJ2-7, the complete variable domain is DVKVTQSSRYLVKRTGEKVFLECVQDMDHENMFWYRQDPGLGLRLIYFSYDVKMKEKGDIPEGYSVSREKKERFSLILESASTNQTSMYLCASRPDSFPYEQYFGPGTRLTVT.

This clonotype was seen many times. This sequence joins TRBV27 and TRBJ1-6, with TRBD1 matching over 7 bases. Germline V gene sequence: CDR1 MNHEY, CDR2 SMNVEV (reference sequence). V dropped 6 bases and J dropped 6; count of bases not matched to a gene: 2. The CDR3 runs 13 residues. The CDR3 spells CASRRQGNSPLHF. The CDR3 coding sequence is TGTGCCAGCAGACGACAGGGTAATTCACCCCTCCACTTT.

This clonotype was seen many times. CDR3 protein: CASSLGGRGNEQYF. The CDR3, as DNA: TGTGCCAGCAGTTTAGGTGGCAGGGGGAACGAGCAGTACTTC. The gene calls are TRBV28 and TRBJ2-7; 7 bases match TRBD1. The germline V gene has CDR1 MDHEN and CDR2 SYDVKM. This CDR3 spans 14 amino acids. The trim removed 2 bases at V and 5 bases at J, leaving 6 bases unmatched.